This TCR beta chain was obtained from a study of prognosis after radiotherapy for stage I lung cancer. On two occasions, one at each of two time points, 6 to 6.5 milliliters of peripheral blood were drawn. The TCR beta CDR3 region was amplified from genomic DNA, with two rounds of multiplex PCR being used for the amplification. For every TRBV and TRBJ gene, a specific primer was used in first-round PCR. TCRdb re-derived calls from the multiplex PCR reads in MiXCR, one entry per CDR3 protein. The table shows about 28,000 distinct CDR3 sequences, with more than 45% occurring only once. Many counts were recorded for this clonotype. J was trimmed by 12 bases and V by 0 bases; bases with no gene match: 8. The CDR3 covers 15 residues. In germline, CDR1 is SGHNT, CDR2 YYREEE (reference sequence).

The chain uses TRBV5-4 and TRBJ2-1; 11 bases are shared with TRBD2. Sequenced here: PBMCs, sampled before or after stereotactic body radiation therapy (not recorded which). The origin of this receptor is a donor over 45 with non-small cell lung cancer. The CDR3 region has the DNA TGTGCCAGCAGCTTGGTTTTAGCGGGGGGGGAGAGGCAGTTCTTC. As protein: CASSLVLAGGERQFF.